This TCR beta chain was sequenced in a study of T-cell memory formation after mild COVID-19. Study overall: TCR clusters largely stayed donor specific.

Trimming removed 0 bases from V and 5 bases from J; junction bases left unmatched: 6. This CDR3 spans 15 amino acids. The germline V gene encodes CDR1 MNHEY and CDR2 SVGAGI. This clonotype was observed a few times. Its antigen is as yet unknown. The study's findings and limits: Clones that contracted from day 15 to 85 had balanced CD4/CD8; later expanders were CD4+ biased.

TCRdb redid the calling of the 5' RACE reads with MiXCR, one entry per CDR3 protein. Here the sample spans around 340,000 distinct CDR3 sequences, roughly 13% being singletons. Input material: PBMCs or a T cell subset sorted from them (not recorded which). This clonotype originated in a man in his late teens or twenties who had mild COVID-19 (a few samples of this study predate the infection). Cell type and time point are not known. The chain couples TRBV6-5 to TRBJ2-5; 7 bases are shared with TRBD1. CDR3 region: CASSYSSGQTETQYF. Here the CDR3 DNA reads TGTGCCAGCAGTTACTCCTCGGGACAGACCGAGACCCAGTACTTC.